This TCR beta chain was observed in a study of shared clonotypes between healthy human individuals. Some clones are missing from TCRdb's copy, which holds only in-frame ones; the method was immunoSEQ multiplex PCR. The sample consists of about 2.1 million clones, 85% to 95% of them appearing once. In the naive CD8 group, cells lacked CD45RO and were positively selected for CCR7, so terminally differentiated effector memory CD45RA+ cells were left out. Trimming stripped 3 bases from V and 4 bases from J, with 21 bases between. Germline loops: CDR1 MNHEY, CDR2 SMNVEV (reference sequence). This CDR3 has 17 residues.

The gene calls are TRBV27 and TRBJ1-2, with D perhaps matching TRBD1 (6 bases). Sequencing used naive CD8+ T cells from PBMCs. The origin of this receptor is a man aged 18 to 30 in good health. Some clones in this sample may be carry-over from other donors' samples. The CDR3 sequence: CASSFFPPGQASYGYTF. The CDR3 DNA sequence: TGTGCCAGCAGTTTCTTCCCCCCGGGACAAGCCTCCTATGGCTACACCTTC.